This T cell receptor beta chain was found in a study of T cells in Graves' hyperthyroidism and ophthalmopathy. RNA transcripts gave rise to amplified TCR beta CDR3 regions. The HTBI primer set drove a first-round RT-PCR of the TCR CDR3. TCRdb reprocessed the multiplex PCR reads with MiXCR, giving one entry per CDR3 protein. The sample includes more than 650,000 distinct CDR3 sequences, less than 15% of them seen just once. In regard to this clonotype: It may be a read error: a sequence one base away is much more abundant.

Sample: blood. This sequence was found in a woman aged 18-29 years with Graves' hyperthyroidism.

The CDR3 coding sequence is TGTGCCAGCAGTTTGGGAGACGGTGAAGCGGCCTACGAGCAGTTCTTC. As protein: CASSLGDGEAAYEQFF. V is TRBV6-9 and J is TRBJ2-7; D possibly corresponds to TRBD2 (5 bases). The DNA matches TRBJ2-1 better at its end, which makes the J call doubtful. CDR1 and CDR2 from the germline V gene are MNHGY and SVAAGI. The CDR3 has 16 amino acids.